The 21 T cell receptor beta chains in this list originate from one sample, sequenced in a study of tumor-infiltrating lymphocytes in primary liver carcinoma (dated by TCRdb to between 2016 and 2019). Total RNA and DNA were co-extracted without cell sorting from roughly 20-30 mg of bulk tissue using the AllPrep DNA/RNA mini kit. The sequencing machine was an Illumina HiSeq 2500. Starting from 450 to 500 ng total RNA, TCRbeta-specific cDNA was produced by reverse transcription with a constant-region primer and ProtoScript II reverse transcriptase. Construction of the TCRbeta libraries relied on three nested rounds of multiplex PCR, following a slightly modified ARM-PCR procedure. Each of the first two PCR rounds ran for approximately 9 cycles using multiplex TRBV1-TRBV30 forward primers together with a Cbeta reverse primer. Clones were called with MiXCR by TCRdb after fastp trimmed the public reads at Q25, and only in-frame beta chains were retained. Merged by CDR3 protein, the rows form single entries marked with the most common genes and DNA. The sample contains some 100,000 distinct CDR3 sequences, around two thirds of them found a single time. Jointly, the top ten make up approximately 12% of the sample.

The sample comprised liver tumor tissue from sampling region 2. What this sample's cell subset or site label stands for: tumor region T2, inferior pole. The source is an older woman with primary liver carcinoma and hepatitis B virus infection.

Note on this clonotype: One end of the junction fails to match germline, which may point to a read error. This chain links TRBV20-1 with TRBJ2-3; D possibly corresponds to TRBD1 (7 bases). This CDR3 spans 14 amino acids. CDR1 is DFQATT, CDR2 SNEGSKA, per germline (reference sequence). CDR3 nucleotides: TGCAGTTCCCGGCGCACGGAGGGGACAGATACGCACTATTTT. This gives the protein CSSRRTEGTDTHYF.

Details on this clonotype: An end of the junction does not agree with germline; a read error may underlie this. This chain joins TRBV28 and TRBJ2-7, with TRBD2 matching over 10 bases. Germline V gene data show CDR1 as MDHEN and CDR2 as SYDVKM. This CDR3 comprises 16 residues. The CDR3, as DNA: TGTGGCAGCAGTCCCGTGACTAGCGGGCCGTATTACGAGCAGTACTTC. The encoded protein is CGSSPVTSGPYYEQYF. The full variable domain, in which reference TRBV28 and TRBJ2-7 provide the parts outside the CDR3, is DVKVTQSSRYLVKRTGEKVFLECVQDMDHENMFWYRQDPGLGLRLIYFSYDVKMKEKGDIPEGYSVSREKKERFSLILESASTNQTSMYLCGSSPVTSGPYYEQYFGPGTRLTVT.

This clonotype was recorded at least ten times. The gene calls are TRBV6-6 and TRBJ1-4; D is possibly TRBD1 (5 bases). This CDR3 contains 14 residues. Trimming removed 6 bases from V and 8 bases from J, with 16 bases in between. Germline lookup yields CDR1 MNHNY and CDR2 SVGAGI (reference sequence). In nucleotides, the CDR3 is TGTGCCAGCAGCACATCGCGAGGGGTAGAAAAACTGTTTTTT. Residues: CASSTSRGVEKLFF.

The chain uses TRBV29-1 and TRBJ1-2, with D unresolved. Germline CDR1 SQVTM, CDR2 ANQGSEA. The CDR3 has 12 amino acids. CDR3 in amino acids: CSAEGGNDGYTF. For the CDR3, the DNA is TGCAGTGCTGAGGGAGGAAATGATGGCTACACCTTC.

This sequence joins TRBV11-3 and TRBJ2-3, with TRBD2 as a possible D gene (6 bases). This CDR3 region has 16 residues. Deletions cut 5 bases from V and 1 base from J, with 16 bases between. The germline CDR1 and CDR2 sequences are SGHNT and YENEEA. The CDR3 here is CASSPRRGSGTDTQYF. For the CDR3, the DNA is TGTGCCAGCAGCCCACGACGGGGGTCAGGCACAGATACGCAGTATTTT.

J is TRBJ1-6 and V is TRBV10-3; the D is unclear. CDR1 and CDR2 (germline): ENHRY, SYGVKD. This CDR3 comprises 17 residues. Between the trimmed V and J ends, which lost 0 bases and 6 bases, there was a span of 15 bases. CDR3 region: CAISESGSSVLNSPLHF. The CDR3, as DNA: TGTGCCATCAGTGAGTCTGGCAGTAGCGTTCTTAATTCACCCCTCCACTTT.

In this sample, this clonotype turned up once. The chain uses TRBV29-1 and TRBJ2-3, with a weak D call TRBD2 (6 bases). CDR1 and CDR2 from the germline V gene are SQVTM and ANQGSEA. V was pared by 3 bases and J by 15 bases, with 16 bases between. The CDR3 spans 11 residues. The DNA of the CDR3 is TGCAGCGTTGAGCGGAGGGATACGTATTATTTT. It translates to CSVERRDTYYF.

This clonotype was picked up a small number of times. This chain links TRBV7-2 with TRBJ1-2; a weak D match, TRBD1 (6 bases). The CDR3 is made up of 16 amino acids. Germline CDR1 SGHTA, CDR2 FQGNSA. V was trimmed by 5 bases and J by 4 bases, leaving 20 bases between them. The CDR3 coding sequence is TGTGCCAGCAGCCCTGGTGGGGGGGGCGCATTCTATGGCTACACCTTC. As protein: CASSPGGGGAFYGYTF.

CDR3 loop: CISSKTGGRSNEQFF. CDR3 in DNA: TGTATCAGCAGCAAGACAGGGGGCAGGAGCAATGAGCAGTTCTTC. V is TRBV12-3 or TRBV12-4 and J is TRBJ2-1; 10 bases are shared with TRBD1. The CDR3 sequence is 15 residues long.

The table lists this clonotype with many counts. This chain uses TRBV14 with TRBJ1-6, with 8 bases fitting TRBD1. Per the germline V gene, CDR1 is SGHDN and CDR2 is FVKESK. The length of the CDR3 is 13 residues. V trimming: 6 bases; J trimming: 17 bases; junction bases outside the gene matches: 12. CDR3 bases: TGTGCCAGCAGTGCGATAAGACAGGGGCCAGTCCACTTT. It encodes CASSAIRQGPVHF. The whole variable domain, filled in from reference TRBV14 and TRBJ1-6, reads EAGVTQFPSHSVIEKGQTVTLRCDPISGHDNLYWYRRVMGKEIKFLLHFVKESKQDESGMPNNRFLAERTGGTYSTLKVQPAELEDSGVYFCASSAIRQGPVHFGNGTRLTVT.

Comment on this clonotype: Germline and junction disagree at one end, which may indicate a read error. The genes are TRBV4-2 and TRBJ2-3; 7 bases agree with TRBD1. The CDR3 loop spans 16 amino acids. Looked up from germline, CDR1 is LGHNA and CDR2 is YNFKEQ. The CDR3 loop is CACSTRGHMGTDTRYF. CDR3 nucleotides: TGTGCCTGCAGCACCAGAGGGCATATGGGGACAGATACGCGGTATTTT.

The chain links TRBV28 to TRBJ2-7; 8 positions agree with TRBD1. V shed 6 bases, J shed 2 bases, and the junction held 12 bases outside the gene matches. CDR1 is MDHEN and CDR2 is SYDVKM in the germline V gene. There are 16 residues in the CDR3. In nucleotides, the CDR3 is TGTGCCAGCAGCCCTAGGGGGGACAGGCGCACCTACGAGCAGTACTTC. Translating gives CASSPRGDRRTYEQYF.

Regarding this clonotype: Its ends do not fully match the called genes, so a read error is possible. The V and J genes are TRBV11-2 and TRBJ2-1, with TRBD1 matching 9 bases. There are 17 residues in the CDR3. The germline gives CDR1 SGHAT, CDR2 FQNNGV. The CDR3 loop reads CASNLVGGQGFYNDQFF. CDR3 in DNA: TGTGCCAGCAACTTAGTCGGGGGACAGGGCTTTTATAATGATCAGTTCTTC.

Comments on this clonotype: One junction end disagrees with the germline gene, perhaps due to a read error. The rearrangement links TRBV12-3 or TRBV12-4 to TRBJ1-1; no clear D gene. The CDR3 is 16 amino acids. This chain's CDR3 is CASSIAWPPDAGEAFF. The CDR3 DNA follows: TGTGCCAGCAGTATAGCGTGGCCCCCTGACGCGGGTGAAGCTTTCTTT.

Points on this clonotype: One junction end does not reproduce the germline sequence, and a read error may be involved. The J gene is TRBJ2-2, the V gene TRBV11-2; 9 positions agree with TRBD1. Germline assignment: CDR1 SGHAT and CDR2 FQNNGV. There are 15 residues in the CDR3. The CDR3 spells CTSILGQGYTWELFF. In DNA form, the CDR3 reads TGTACCAGCATCTTGGGACAGGGATACACCTGGGAGCTGTTTTTT.

Notes on this clonotype: The junction shows a germline mismatch at one end, possibly a read error. V usage is TRBV6-5 and J usage is TRBJ2-2, with 12 bases fitting TRBD2. Germline CDR1 MNHEY, CDR2 SVGAGI. This CDR3 is 15 amino acids long. Here the CDR3 DNA reads TGTGTCAGCAGCCAACTAGCGGGAGGTACCGGGGAGCTGTTTTTT. It yields the protein CVSSQLAGGTGELFF.

As to this clonotype: A much larger clone differs from this one at a single base, so this may be a read error. This chain connects TRBV28 to TRBJ1-6, with 7 bases lining up with TRBD1. The CDR3 totals 15 residues. From germline, CDR1 is MDHEN and CDR2 SYDVKM. V lost 5 bases, J lost 5 bases, and 6 bases stayed unmatched. The CDR3 nucleotides read TGTGCCAGCAGTCTCGGGACAGCTGATAATTCACCCCTCCACTTT. Encoded protein: CASSLGTADNSPLHF.

In regard to this clonotype: A read error may account for a junction end that differs from germline. The CDR3: CVSNLAGGTVELFF. In DNA, the CDR3 is TGTGTCAGCAACTTAGCAGGGGGCACCGTGGAGCTGTTTTTT. The V gene is TRBV11-3, the J gene TRBJ2-2; 8 bases match TRBD1. This CDR3 is 14 amino acids long. Per the germline V gene, CDR1 is SGHNT and CDR2 is YENEEA.

Comments on this clonotype: One junction end disagrees with the germline gene, perhaps due to a read error. V usage is TRBV6-1 and J usage is TRBJ2-5; TRBD2 matches at 7 bases. This CDR3 region has 14 residues. Germline CDR1 MNHNS, CDR2 SASEGT. This CDR3 reads CAISGFAGEETQYF. In DNA form, the CDR3 reads TGTGCCATCAGTGGGTTTGCGGGGGAGGAGACCCAGTATTTC.

Regarding this clonotype: As the CDR3 is not closed by the conserved phenylalanine or tryptophan, this likely results from a read error. The chain is built from TRBV28 and TRBJ2-5; D is ambiguous. This CDR3 contains 13 residues. Trimming removed 8 bases from V and 4 bases from J, with 14 bases in between. The germline V gene encodes CDR1 MDHEN and CDR2 SYDVKM. In DNA, the CDR3 is TGTGCCAGCCAGGCCCGGGCAGGAGAGACCCAGTACCTC. Protein product: CASQARAGETQYL.

V and J are TRBV11-2 and TRBJ1-4; 8 nucleotides match TRBD1. With V trimmed by 5 bases and J by 4 bases, 6 bases remained unmatched. The germline V gene has CDR1 SGHAT and CDR2 FQNNGV. The CDR3 totals 15 residues. The CDR3 coding sequence is TGTGCCAGCAGCCACATGACAGGGGTTAATGAAAAACTGTTTTTT. The encoded protein is CASSHMTGVNEKLFF.